The 2 T cell receptor beta chains listed next were all sequenced from one sample in a study of cytomegalovirus exposure and HLA in healthy donors. The PCR ran on 60 Vbeta and 13 Jbeta primers. Generated by immunoSEQ multiplex PCR, the TCRdb table keeps only in-frame clones and is missing some. The sample has approximately 200,000 clones, roughly three quarters seen once. Specimen: PBMCs. The receptors were gathered from a woman aged 18 to 35 in good health and CMV-seronegative.

The chain uses TRBV10-2 and TRBJ2-5; maybe TRBD2 (6 bases). The CDR3 is 14 residues long. CDR1 and CDR2 from the germline V gene are WSHSY and SAAADI. V was shortened by 0 bases and J by 5 bases, with 10 bases between the two germline ends. CDR3 bases: TGCGCCAGCAGTGAGTCTGTTGGGGGGGAGACCCAGTACTTC. This gives the protein CASSESVGGETQYF.

This chain links TRBV4-1 with TRBJ1-2; D ambiguous. The V gene's germline CDR1 is MGHRA and CDR2 YSYEKL. Trimming took 4 bases from V and 1 from J, leaving 13 bases between them. The CDR3 spans 15 residues. The CDR3 reads CASSPPQAFNYGYTF. In DNA, the CDR3 is TGCGCCAGCAGCCCCCCCCAGGCGTTTAACTATGGCTACACCTTC.